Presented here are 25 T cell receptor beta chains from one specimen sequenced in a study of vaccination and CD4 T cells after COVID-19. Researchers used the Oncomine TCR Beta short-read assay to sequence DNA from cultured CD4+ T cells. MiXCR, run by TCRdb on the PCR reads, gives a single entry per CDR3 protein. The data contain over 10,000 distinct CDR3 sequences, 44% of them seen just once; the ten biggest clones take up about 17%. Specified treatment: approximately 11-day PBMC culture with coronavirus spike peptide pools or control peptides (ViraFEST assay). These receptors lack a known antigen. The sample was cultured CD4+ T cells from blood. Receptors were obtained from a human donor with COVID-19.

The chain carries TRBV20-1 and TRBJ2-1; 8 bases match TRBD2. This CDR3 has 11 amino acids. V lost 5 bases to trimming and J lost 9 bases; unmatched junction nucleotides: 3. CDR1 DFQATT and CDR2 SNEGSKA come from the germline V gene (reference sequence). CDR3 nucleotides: TGCAGTGCTCAGGCGGGGGGTGAGCAGTTCTTC. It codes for CSAQAGGEQFF.

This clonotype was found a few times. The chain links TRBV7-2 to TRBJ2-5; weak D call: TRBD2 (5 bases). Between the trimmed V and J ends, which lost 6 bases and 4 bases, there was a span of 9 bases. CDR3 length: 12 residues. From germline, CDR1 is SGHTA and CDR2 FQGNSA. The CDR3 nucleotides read TGTGCCAGCAGGCGGGTGGGAGAGACCCAGTACTTC. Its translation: CASRRVGETQYF.

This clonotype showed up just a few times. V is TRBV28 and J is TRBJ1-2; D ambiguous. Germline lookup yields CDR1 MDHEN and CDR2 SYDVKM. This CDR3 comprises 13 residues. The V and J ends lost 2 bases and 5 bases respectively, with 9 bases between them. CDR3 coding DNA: TGTGCCAGCAGTTTACAGGTTACGTATGGCTACACCTTC. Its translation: CASSLQVTYGYTF.

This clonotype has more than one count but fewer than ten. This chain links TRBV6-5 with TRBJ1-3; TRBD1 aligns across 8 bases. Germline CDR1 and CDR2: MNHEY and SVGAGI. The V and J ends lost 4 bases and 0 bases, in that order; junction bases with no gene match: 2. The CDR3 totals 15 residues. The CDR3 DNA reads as TGTGCCAGCAGTTTTACAGGGGGCTCTGGAAACACCATATATTTT. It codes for CASSFTGGSGNTIYF.

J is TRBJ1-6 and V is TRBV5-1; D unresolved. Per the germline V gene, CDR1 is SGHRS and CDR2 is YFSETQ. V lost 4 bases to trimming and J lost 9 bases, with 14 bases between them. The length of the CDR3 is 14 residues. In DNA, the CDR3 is TGCGCCAGCAGCGATGACGGGCGGGTTTCACCCCTCCACTTT. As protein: CASSDDGRVSPLHF.

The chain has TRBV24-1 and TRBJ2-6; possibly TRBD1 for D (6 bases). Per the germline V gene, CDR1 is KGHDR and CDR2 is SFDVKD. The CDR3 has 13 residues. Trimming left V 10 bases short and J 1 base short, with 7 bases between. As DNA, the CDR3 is TGTGCCACTCAGGGGTCTGGGGCCAACGTCCTGACTTTC. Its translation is CATQGSGANVLTF.

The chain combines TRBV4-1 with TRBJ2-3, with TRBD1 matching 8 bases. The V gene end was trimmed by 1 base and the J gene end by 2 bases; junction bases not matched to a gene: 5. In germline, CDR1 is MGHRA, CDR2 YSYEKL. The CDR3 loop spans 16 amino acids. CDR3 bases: TGCGCCAGCAGCCAAGCCGGGACAGGAGACACAGATACGCAGTATTTT. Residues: CASSQAGTGDTDTQYF.

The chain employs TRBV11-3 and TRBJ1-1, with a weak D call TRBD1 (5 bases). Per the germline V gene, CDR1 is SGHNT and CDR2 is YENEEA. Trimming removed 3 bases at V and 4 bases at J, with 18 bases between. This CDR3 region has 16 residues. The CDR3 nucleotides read TGTGCCAGCAGCTTCGGGGTGAACACTGGGGGCACTGAAGCTTTCTTT. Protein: CASSFGVNTGGTEAFF.

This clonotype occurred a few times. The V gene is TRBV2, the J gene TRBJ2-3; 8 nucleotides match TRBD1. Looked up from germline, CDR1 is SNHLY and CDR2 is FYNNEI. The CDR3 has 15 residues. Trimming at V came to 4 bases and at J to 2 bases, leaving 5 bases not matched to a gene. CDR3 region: CASSVGTGSTDTQYF. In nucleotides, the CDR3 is TGTGCCAGCAGTGTCGGGACAGGTTCCACAGATACGCAGTATTTT.

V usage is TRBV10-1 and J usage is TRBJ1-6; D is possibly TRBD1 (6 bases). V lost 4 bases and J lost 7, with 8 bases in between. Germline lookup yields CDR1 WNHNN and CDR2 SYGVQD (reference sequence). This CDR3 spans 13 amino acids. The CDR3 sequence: CASSGQGNSPLHF. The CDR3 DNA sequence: TGCGCCAGCAGTGGTCAGGGGAATTCACCCCTCCACTTT.

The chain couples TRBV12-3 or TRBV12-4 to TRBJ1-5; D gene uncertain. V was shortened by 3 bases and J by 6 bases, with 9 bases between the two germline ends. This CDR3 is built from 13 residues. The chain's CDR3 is CASSFRGFQPQHF. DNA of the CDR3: TGTGCCAGCAGTTTCCGGGGATTTCAGCCCCAGCATTTT.

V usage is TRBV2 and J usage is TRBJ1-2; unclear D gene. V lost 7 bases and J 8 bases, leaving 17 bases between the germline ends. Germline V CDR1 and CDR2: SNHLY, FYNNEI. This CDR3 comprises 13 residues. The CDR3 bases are TGTGCCAGCACTAAGCGGGGAATCGACGGCTACACCTTC. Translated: CASTKRGIDGYTF.

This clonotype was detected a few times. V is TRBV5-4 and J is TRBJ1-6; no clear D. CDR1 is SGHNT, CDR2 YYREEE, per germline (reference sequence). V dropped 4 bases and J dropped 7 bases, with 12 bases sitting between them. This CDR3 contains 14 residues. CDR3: CASSRDGRNSPLHF. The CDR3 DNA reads TGTGCCAGCAGCCGAGACGGGAGGAATTCACCCCTCCACTTT.

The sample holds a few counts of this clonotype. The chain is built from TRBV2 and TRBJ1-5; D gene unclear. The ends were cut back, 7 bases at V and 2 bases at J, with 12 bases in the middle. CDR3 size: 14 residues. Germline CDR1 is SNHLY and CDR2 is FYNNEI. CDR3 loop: CASNPGVGNQPQHF. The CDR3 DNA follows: TGTGCCAGCAATCCAGGTGTTGGCAATCAGCCCCAGCATTTT.

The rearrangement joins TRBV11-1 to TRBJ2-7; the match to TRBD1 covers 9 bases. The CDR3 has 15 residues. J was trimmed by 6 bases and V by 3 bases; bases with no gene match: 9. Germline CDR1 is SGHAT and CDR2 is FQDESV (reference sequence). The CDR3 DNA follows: TGTGCCAGCAGCTTGAAGGGACAGGGACTGGGCGAGCAGTACTTC. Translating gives CASSLKGQGLGEQYF.

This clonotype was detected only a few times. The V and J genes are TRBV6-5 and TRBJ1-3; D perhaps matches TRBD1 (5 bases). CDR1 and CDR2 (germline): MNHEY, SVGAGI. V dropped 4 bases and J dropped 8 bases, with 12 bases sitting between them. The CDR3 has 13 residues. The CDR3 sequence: CASSWGGEDTIYF. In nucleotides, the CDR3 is TGTGCCAGCAGTTGGGGCGGGGAAGACACCATATATTTT.

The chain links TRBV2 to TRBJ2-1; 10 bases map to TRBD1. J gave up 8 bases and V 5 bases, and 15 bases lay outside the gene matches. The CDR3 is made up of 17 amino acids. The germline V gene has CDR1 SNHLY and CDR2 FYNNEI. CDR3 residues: CASSSRDRGPRLDEQFF. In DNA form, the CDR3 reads TGTGCCAGCAGTTCTCGGGACAGGGGACCTAGGTTGGATGAGCAGTTCTTC. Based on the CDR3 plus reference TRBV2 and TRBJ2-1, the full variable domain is EPEVTQTPSHQVTQMGQEVILRCVPISNHLYFYWYRQILGQKVEFLVSFYNNEISEKSEIFDDQFSVERPDGSNFTLKIRSTKLEDSAMYFCASSSRDRGPRLDEQFFGPGTRLTVL.

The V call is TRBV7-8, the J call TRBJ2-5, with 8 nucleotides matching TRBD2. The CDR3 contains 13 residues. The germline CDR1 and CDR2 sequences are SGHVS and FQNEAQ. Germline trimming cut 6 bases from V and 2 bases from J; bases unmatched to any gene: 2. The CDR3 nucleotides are TGTGCCAGCAGGCCTAGCGGGCAAGAGACCCAGTACTTC. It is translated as CASRPSGQETQYF. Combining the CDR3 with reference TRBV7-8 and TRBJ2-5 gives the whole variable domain GAGVSQSPRYKVAKRGQDVALRCDPISGHVSLFWYQQALGQGPEFLTYFQNEAQLDKSGLPSDRFFAERPEGSVSTLKIQRTQQEDSAVYLCASRPSGQETQYFGPGTRLLVL.

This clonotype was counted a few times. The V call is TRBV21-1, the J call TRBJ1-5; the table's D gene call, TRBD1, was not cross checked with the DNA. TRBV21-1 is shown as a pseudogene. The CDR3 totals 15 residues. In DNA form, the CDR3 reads TGTGCCAGCAGCAAAGTAGCAGGGGCTTGGCAGCCCCAGCATTTT. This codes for CASSKVAGAWQPQHF.

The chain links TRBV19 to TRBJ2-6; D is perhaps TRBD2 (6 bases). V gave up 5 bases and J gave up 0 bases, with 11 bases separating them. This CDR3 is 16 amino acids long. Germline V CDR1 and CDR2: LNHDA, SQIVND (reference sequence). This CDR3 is CASSQKTSSGANVLTF. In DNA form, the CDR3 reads TGTGCCAGTAGTCAGAAGACTAGCTCTGGGGCCAACGTCCTGACTTTC.

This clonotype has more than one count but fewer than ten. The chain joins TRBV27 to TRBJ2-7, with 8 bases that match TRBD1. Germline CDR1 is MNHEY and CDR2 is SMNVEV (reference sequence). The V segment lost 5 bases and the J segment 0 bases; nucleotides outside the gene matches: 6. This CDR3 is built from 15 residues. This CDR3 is CASSIQGASSYEQYF. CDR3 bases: TGTGCCAGCAGTATTCAGGGGGCGAGCTCCTACGAGCAGTACTTC.

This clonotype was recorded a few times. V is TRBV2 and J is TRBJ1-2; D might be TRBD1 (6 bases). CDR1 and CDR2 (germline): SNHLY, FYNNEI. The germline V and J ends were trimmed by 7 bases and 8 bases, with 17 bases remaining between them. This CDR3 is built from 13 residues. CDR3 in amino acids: CASNNRGRGGYTF. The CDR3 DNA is TGTGCCAGCAACAACCGGGGGCGAGGGGGCTACACCTTC.

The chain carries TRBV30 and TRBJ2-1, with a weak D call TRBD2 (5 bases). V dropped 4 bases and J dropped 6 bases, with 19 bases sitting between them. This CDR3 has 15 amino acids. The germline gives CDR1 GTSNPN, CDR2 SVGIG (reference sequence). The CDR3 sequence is CAWNSDPGLSNEQFF. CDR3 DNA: TGTGCCTGGAACAGCGACCCAGGACTTAGCAATGAGCAGTTCTTC.

CDR3 DNA sequence: TGTGCCAGCAGTAAAAACGGTCTTTCCTACGAGCAGTACTTC. Translation gives CASSKNGLSYEQYF. The V call is TRBV2, the J call TRBJ2-7; D gene uncertain. V lost 5 bases and J lost 1, with 12 bases in between. This CDR3 spans 14 amino acids. CDR1 and CDR2 (germline): SNHLY, FYNNEI. Full variable domain (outside the CDR3, taken from reference TRBV2 and TRBJ2-7): EPEVTQTPSHQVTQMGQEVILRCVPISNHLYFYWYRQILGQKVEFLVSFYNNEISEKSEIFDDQFSVERPDGSNFTLKIRSTKLEDSAMYFCASSKNGLSYEQYFGPGTRLTVT.

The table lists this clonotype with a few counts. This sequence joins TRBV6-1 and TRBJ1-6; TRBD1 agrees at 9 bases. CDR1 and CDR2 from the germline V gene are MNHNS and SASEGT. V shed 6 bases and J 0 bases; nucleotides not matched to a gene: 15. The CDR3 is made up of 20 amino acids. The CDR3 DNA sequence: TGTGCCAGCAGACCCCTTCCCGGGACAGGGCCGAGCTCCTATAATTCACCCCTCCACTTT. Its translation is CASRPLPGTGPSSYNSPLHF.